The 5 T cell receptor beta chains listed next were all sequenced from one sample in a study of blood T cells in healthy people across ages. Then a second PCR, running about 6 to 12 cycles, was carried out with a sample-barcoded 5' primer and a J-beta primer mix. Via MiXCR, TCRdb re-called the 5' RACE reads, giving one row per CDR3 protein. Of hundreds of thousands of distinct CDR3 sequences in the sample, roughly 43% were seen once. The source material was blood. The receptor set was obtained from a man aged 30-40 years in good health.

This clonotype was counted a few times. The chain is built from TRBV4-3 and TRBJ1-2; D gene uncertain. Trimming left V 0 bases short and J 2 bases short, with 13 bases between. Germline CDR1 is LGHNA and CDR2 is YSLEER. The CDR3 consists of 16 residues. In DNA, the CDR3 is TGCGCCAGCAGCCAAGAGGGAACAACTCCAAACTATGGCTACACCTTC. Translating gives CASSQEGTTPNYGYTF.

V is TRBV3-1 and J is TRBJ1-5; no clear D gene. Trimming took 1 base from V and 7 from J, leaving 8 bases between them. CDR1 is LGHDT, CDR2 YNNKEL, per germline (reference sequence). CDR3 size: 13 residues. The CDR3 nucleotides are TGTGCCAGCAGCCAAGGTCCAGGACAGCCCCAGCATTTT. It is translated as CASSQGPGQPQHF. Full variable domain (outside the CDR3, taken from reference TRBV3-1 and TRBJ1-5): DTAVSQTPKYLVTQMGNDKSIKCEQNLGHDTMYWYKQDSKKFLKIMFSYNNKELIINETVPNRFSPKSPDKAHLNLHINSLELGDSAVYFCASSQGPGQPQHFGDGTRLSIL.

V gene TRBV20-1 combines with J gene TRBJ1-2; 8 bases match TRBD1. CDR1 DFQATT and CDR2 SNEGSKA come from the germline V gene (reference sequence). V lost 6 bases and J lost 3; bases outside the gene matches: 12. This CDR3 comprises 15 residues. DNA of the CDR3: TGCAGTGCCACAGATCCAGGGGGCGCCGACTATGGCTACACCTTC. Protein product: CSATDPGGADYGYTF.

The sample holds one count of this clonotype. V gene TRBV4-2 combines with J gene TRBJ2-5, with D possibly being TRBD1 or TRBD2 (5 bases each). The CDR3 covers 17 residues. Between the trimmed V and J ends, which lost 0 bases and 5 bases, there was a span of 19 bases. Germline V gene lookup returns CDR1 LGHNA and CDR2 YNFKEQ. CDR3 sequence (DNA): TGTGCCAGCAGCCAAGATTTATCCCTCAGATGGGGGGAGACCCAGTACTTC. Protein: CASSQDLSLRWGETQYF.

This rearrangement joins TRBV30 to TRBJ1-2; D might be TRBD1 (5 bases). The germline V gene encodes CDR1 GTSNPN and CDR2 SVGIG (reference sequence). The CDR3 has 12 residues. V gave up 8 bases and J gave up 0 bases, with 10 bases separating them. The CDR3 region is CAGTPANYGYTF. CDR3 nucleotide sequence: TGTGCCGGGACGCCAGCTAACTATGGCTACACCTTC.